These 2 T cell receptor beta chains originate from one sample sequenced in a study of T cells after yellow fever vaccination. TCRdb re-derived calls from the 5' RACE reads in MiXCR, one entry per CDR3 protein. Among some 250,000 distinct CDR3 sequences listed, 6.9% were seen once. The sample in question was CD4+ T cells sorted from PBMCs, obtained 15 days after the yellow fever booster vaccination. The source is a man aged 25-40 years who received the YFV17D yellow fever vaccine.

This sequence joins TRBV20-1 and TRBJ2-7; 7 bases are a match to TRBD2. Unmatched junction bases numbered 15, after V lost 6 bases and J lost 1 base. The CDR3 runs 16 residues. Germline assignment: CDR1 DFQATT and CDR2 SNEGSKA (reference sequence). The DNA of the CDR3 is TGCAGTGCGAGGACGAACCGACTAGCTTCATCCTACGAGCAGTACTTC. It codes for CSARTNRLASSYEQYF.

This chain joins TRBV5-1 and TRBJ2-5; 12 bases line up with TRBD2. The CDR3 is 13 amino acids. Trimming at V came to 7 bases and at J to 5 bases, leaving 3 bases not matched to a gene. CDR1 and CDR2 (germline): SGHRS, YFSETQ. In DNA, the CDR3 is TGCGCCAGCCGGACTAGCGGGACGGAGACCCAGTACTTC. Protein product: CASRTSGTETQYF.